A selection of T cell receptor beta chains follows, all from one sample in a study of blood T cell repertoires in COVID-19. The repertoire was sequenced with immunoSEQ multiplex PCR; TCRdb's copy has only in-frame clones and lacks some. The sample records tens of thousands of clones, more than 70% being singletons. Source material: peripheral blood. These receptors came from a man in his fifties with acute or convalescent COVID-19. The conserved cysteine and the conserved F or W are not part of the CDR3 here.

cdr3_aa j_call v_call
ASSPTGRETQY TRBJ2-5 TRBV6-5
ASRTGADTQY TRBJ2-3 TRBV2
ASRLTGHYGYT TRBJ1-2 TRBV6-5
ASSSWTGEEGYT TRBJ1-2 TRBV5-1
ASSLMARQLNTEAF TRBJ1-1 TRBV5-5
ASSGGANEKLF TRBJ1-4 TRBV7-2
ASRGTGVYNEQF TRBJ2-1 TRBV13
ASSGPQGVAGELF TRBJ2-2 TRBV11-2
ASSLRPGGTDTQY TRBJ2-3 TRBV6-4
SVLRQGALGYT TRBJ1-2 TRBV29-1
ASSGKQGPAGELF TRBJ2-2 TRBV10-1
ASSRAYKGNTQY TRBJ2-3 TRBV6-5
ASRRQGRSQETQY TRBJ2-5 TRBV19
ASSSVGTSSLAF TRBJ1-1 TRBV6-6
ASSIGGYYGYT TRBJ1-2 TRBV19
AWSGGGGRTDTQY TRBJ2-3 TRBV30
ASSLASGGNTGELF TRBJ2-2 TRBV7-8
ASSSFSGGYTDTQY TRBJ2-3 TRBV7-9
ASSLNSIRNTEAF TRBJ1-1 TRBV7-2
ASSPTVNTGELF TRBJ2-2 TRBV7-6
ATSRDPGAYNEQF TRBJ2-1 TRBV15
ASSLDGRTTEQY TRBJ2-7 TRBV5-1
ASSATPGQGARGYT TRBJ1-2 TRBV9
ASSLANYEQY TRBJ2-7 TRBV11-2
ATSTIDRANQPQH TRBJ1-5 TRBV15
ASSQTGSEQF TRBJ2-1 TRBV4-1
ASSGWGGLKGTGELF TRBJ2-2 TRBV11-2
ASIPRPASYEQY TRBJ2-7 TRBV6-5
ASSGTVEAQPQH TRBJ1-5 TRBV6-2/TRBV6-3
ASSLSGQDRVLRNTIY TRBJ1-3 TRBV27
ASSQEAVNYQPQH TRBJ1-5 TRBV4-3
ASSPTGTDTQY TRBJ2-3 TRBV7-3
ASRLDSLATEAF TRBJ1-1 TRBV6-5
ASSLEIGRASTDTQY TRBJ2-3 TRBV5-1
ASSPLNRKSTGELF TRBJ2-2 TRBV11-2
ASSQEWKGATNEKLF TRBJ1-4 TRBV4-3
ASRLTGTGPFSNQPQH TRBJ1-5 TRBV7-2
ATSDPHRVGTGELF TRBJ2-2 TRBV24-1
ASTSTGGGTEAF TRBJ1-1 TRBV6-5
ASSAGPQGGTEAF TRBJ1-1 TRBV9
ASSLRSEQGFHCNEQF TRBJ2-1 TRBV21-1
SVDGQGQGYT TRBJ1-2 TRBV29-1